This TCR beta chain was profiled in a study of OX40 agonist ivuxolimab in advanced cancers. Study-level information: Having had anti-PD-1, anti-PD-L1 or anti-CTLA-4 therapy before was allowed, and around 39% had some. General study findings and limits: Still undetermined is the antigen specificity of the expanded peripheral T cells. At 0.1 to 3.0 mg/kg and by week 6, clonal expansion occurred in CD4+ and CD8+ blood T cells. Nonresponders included some who also had low normalized T-cell clonal expansion.

Comment on this clone: Its antigen is as yet unknown.

The data were produced by immunoSEQ multiplex PCR, yet TCRdb's version contains in-frame clones alone and is incomplete. The data show approximately 94,000 clones, with roughly 80% seen just once and 1% to 1.3% held by the top ten. This CDR3 contains 11 residues. Germline V gives CDR1 DFQATT, CDR2 SNEGSKA (reference sequence). Trimming took 6 bases from V and 7 from J, leaving 10 bases between them. This receptor was identified in an adult with an advanced solid tumor such as melanoma, head and neck, liver or kidney cancer. Material: CD4+ or CD8+ T cells sorted from blood, obtained in a trial of the OX40 agonist ivuxolimab. The V gene is TRBV20-1, the J gene TRBJ1-3; no reliable D call. CDR3: CSAPLSNTIYF. The CDR3 DNA follows: TGCAGTGCCCCCCTTTCCAACACCATATATTTT.